This TCR beta chain was obtained from a study of blood T cell repertoires in COVID-19. Clones were sequenced by immunoSEQ multiplex PCR, and TCRdb holds only the in-frame ones, with some missing. The table records approximately 300,000 clones, over 70% of them present only once. Germline lookup yields CDR1 LGHDT and CDR2 YNNKEL (reference sequence). V lost 3 bases to trimming and J lost 4 bases, with 12 bases between them. The CDR3 is made up of 14 amino acids. The material sequenced was peripheral blood. This receptor was identified in a woman in her forties or fifties with acute or convalescent COVID-19. This chain joins TRBV3-1 (or the pseudogene TRBV3-2) and TRBJ1-1; a possible D gene is TRBD1 (5 bases). The CDR3 loop reads CASSHGGIGTEAFF. The CDR3 DNA reads as TGTGCCAGCAGCCACGGGGGTATAGGCACTGAAGCTTTCTTT.